This TCR beta chain was identified during a study of shared clonotypes between healthy human individuals (dated by TCRdb to the early 2020s). Study-level background: A couple of women and a few men aged 18 to 49 years were included in the cohort. To estimate repertoire size and how much clonotypes are shared between individuals, the study performed deep sequencing of blood TCR repertoires from a handful of healthy adults. Each donor's leukapheresis produced roughly between roughly 0.85 and 9.5 billion PBMCs. For each donor, three plates each were used for CD4 naive and CD4 memory, two plates were used for CD8 naive, and one plate was used for CD8 memory. Libraries were prepared and TCR repertoires were sequenced by different laboratories using diverse techniques, in order to increase sequencing depth and limit assay-specific biases.

As encoded in the germline V gene (reference sequence), CDR1 is MNHNY while CDR2 is SVGAGI. The CDR3 goes from the cysteine to the phenylalanine over 15 residues. The retained sequence is limited to the CDR3, 45 bases, with the frame set at the first base. V is clipped by 4 bases and J by 8 bases, and the sequence between their germline boundaries is 20 bases long. Broad study findings and their caveats: Only blood was sampled, and tissue TCR repertoires likely differ from those in blood. Higher generation probabilities were observed for clonotypes shared by all four sorted-subset donors than for non-shared clonotypes. Naive subsets generally had larger estimated clonotype richness than memory subsets did. Pairwise subsampling led to the expectation that sequencing depth would affect the degree of clonotype sharing among donors. Sharing across a handful of donors was observed for approximately 5% of naive CD4, less than 4% of naive CD8, 2% to 2.5% of memory CD4, and around 0.4% of memory CD8 clonotypes. The genetic and exposure-history diversity represented was limited by the small number of donors. Even with the large sequencing depth, rarefaction of the sorted-subset datasets indicated that sequencing was incomplete.

Using the deep immunoSEQ assay, TCR CDR3 regions were amplified from genomic DNA by multiplex PCR. Genomic DNA extracted from each cell subset was distributed evenly over all wells of several immunoSEQ 96-well plates, and each plate served as one replicate. For sorted subsets, roughly 0.2 ug genomic DNA, equal to some 30,000 T cell genomes, was loaded into each replicate PCR. Purified libraries were quantified with a Qubit 3.0 fluorometer, sized on a Bioanalyzer 2100, and re-quantified with the KAPA Library Quantification kit. Every immunoSEQ 96-well plate was sequenced on a dedicated single-read 150-cycle Illumina NextSeq 550 flow cell. From the authors' description of their analysis: Because only junctional sequences without quality scores were contained in the immunoSEQ output, filtering matching that applied to full-length reads could not be performed. Sequences were annotated with PyIR, a Python wrapper for IgBLAST v1.9, using IMGT germline references to assign V/J genes and CDR3. Any read was removed if the V/J assignment was weak (E-value above 1e-6), the CDR3 was missing, or the read contained stop codons, out-of-frame junctions, or ambiguous translated residues. V3J clonotypes were defined by identical inferred V gene, J gene, and CDR3 amino acid sequence. Percentage overlap between repertoires was calculated by dividing the number of shared unique clonotypes by the size of the smaller repertoire. RTK rarefaction, the Chao1 estimator, and Recon v2.1 estimates of unobserved clonotypes were used to assess repertoire richness. For all TCRbeta clonotypes obtained by the gDNA method from four donors, generation probabilities were computed with OLGA. TCRdb holds this immuneACCESS table with in-frame rearrangements only. Some clones are missing; in checked studies, unresolved V genes explain under half, and the rest has no known cause. V and J calls and clone size are those listed in that table; D and trimming were worked out from the DNA. The sample yields about 1,900,000 clones; just under 95% were counted once. 0.9% to 1.5% of the sample comes from the top ten.

Concerning this clone: It lacks a known antigen. One base away there is no much larger clone; base qualities are not given.

For the CD8 naive samples, CD45RO-negative cells were positively selected for CCR7, yielding a CD45RA+CCR7+ population from which TemRA cells were excluded. Healthy HIV-negative adults with no recently reported acute infections or vaccinations were included as donors. All donors were Caucasian adults living in Nashville, Tennessee, USA. After blood collection by leukapheresis, PBMCs were isolated using Ficoll-Histopaque density gradient centrifugation and then cryopreserved in the vapor phase of liquid nitrogen. Analytical flow cytometry was used to check the purity and quantity of each magnetically sorted T cell population. Each sorted fraction had its genomic DNA isolated and then quantified by UV absorbance on a Nanodrop 2000c.

The chain links TRBV6-6 with TRBJ1-1; no D gene call is confident. The TCR sequence derives from a man between 18 and 35 years old in good health. Sample: naive CD8+ T cells sorted from blood. Interpreted using the paper, the cell subset or site label stands for: CD45RA+CCR7+. The DNA sequence is as follows: TGTGCCAGCAGTTCGTTTCGGGAGCAGAAACGAGAAGCTTTCTTT. This yields the protein CASSSFREQKREAFF.